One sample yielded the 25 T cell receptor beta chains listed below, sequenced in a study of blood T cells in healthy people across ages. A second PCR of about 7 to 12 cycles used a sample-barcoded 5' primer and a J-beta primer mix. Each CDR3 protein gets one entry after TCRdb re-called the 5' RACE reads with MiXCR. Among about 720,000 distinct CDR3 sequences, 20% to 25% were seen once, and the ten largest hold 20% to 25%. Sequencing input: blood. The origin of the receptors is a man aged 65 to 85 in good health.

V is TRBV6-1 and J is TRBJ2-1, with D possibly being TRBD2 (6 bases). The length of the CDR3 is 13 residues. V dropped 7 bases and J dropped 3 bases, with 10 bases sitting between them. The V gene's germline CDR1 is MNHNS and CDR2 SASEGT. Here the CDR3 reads CASNRGIYNEQFF. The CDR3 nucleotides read TGTGCCAGCAACCGGGGGATCTACAATGAGCAGTTCTTC.

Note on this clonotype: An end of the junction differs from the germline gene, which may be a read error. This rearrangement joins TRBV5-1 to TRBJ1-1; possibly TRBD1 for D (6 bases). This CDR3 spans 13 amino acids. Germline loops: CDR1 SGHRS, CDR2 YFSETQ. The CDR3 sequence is CANSLDVRGAPFF. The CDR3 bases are TGCGCCAACAGCTTGGATGTACGGGGGGCGCCTTTCTTT.

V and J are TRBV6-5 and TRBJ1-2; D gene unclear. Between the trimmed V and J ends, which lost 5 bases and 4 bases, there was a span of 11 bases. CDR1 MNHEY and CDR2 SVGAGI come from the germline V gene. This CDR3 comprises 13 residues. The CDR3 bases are TGTGCCAGCAGTGGCGGTGTTCGCTATGGCTACACCTTC. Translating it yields CASSGGVRYGYTF.

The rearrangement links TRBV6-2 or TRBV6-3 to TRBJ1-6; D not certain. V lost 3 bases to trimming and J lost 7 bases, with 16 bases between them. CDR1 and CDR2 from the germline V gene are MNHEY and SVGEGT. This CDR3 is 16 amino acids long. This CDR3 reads CASSYPLRRENSPLHF. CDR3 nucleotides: TGTGCCAGCAGTTATCCGCTCCGGAGGGAAAATTCACCCCTCCACTTT.

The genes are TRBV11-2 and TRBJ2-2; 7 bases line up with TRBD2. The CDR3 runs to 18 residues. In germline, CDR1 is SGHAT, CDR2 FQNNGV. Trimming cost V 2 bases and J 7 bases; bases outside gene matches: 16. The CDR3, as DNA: TGTGCCAGCAGCTTATCCTTAGCGGGTCTCCTCGGAAACGGGGAGCTGTTTTTT. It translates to CASSLSLAGLLGNGELFF. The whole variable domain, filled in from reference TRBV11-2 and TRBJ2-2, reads EAGVAQSPRYKIIEKRQSVAFWCNPISGHATLYWYQQILGQGPKLLIQFQNNGVVDDSQLPKDRFSAERLKGVDSTLKIQPAKLEDSAVYLCASSLSLAGLLGNGELFFGEGSRLTVL.

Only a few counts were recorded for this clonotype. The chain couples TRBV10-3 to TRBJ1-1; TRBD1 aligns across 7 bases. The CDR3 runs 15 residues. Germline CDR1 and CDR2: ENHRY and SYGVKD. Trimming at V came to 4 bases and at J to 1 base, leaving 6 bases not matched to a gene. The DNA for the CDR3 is TGTGCCATCAGTGGAAGGACAGGCCCGAACACTGAAGCTTTCTTT. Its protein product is CAISGRTGPNTEAFF.

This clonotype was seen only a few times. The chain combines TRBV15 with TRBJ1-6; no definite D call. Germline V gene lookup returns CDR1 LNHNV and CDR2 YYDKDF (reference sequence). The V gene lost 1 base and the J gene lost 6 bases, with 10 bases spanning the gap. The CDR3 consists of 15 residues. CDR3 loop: CATSRVERSNSPLHF. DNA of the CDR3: TGTGCCACCAGCAGAGTTGAGAGATCTAATTCACCCCTCCACTTT.

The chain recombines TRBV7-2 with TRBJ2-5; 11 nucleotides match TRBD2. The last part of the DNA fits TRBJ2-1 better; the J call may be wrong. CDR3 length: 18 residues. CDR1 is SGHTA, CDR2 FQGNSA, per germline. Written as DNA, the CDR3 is TGTGCCAGCAGCTTAGAGAGAGTAGCGGGGGGGCCAGGCAATGAGCAGTTCTTC. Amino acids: CASSLERVAGGPGNEQFF.

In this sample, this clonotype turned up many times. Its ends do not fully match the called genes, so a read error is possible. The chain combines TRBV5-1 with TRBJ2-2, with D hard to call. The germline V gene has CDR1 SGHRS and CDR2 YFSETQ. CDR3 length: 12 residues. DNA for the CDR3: TGTGCCAGCAGCTTTAGCACCGGGGAGCTGTTTTTT. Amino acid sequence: CASSFSTGELFF.

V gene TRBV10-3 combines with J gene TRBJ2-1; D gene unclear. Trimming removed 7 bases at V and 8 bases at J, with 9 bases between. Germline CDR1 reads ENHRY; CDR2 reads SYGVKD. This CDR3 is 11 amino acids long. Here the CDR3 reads CAIKEYDEQFF. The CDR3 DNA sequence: TGTGCCATCAAGGAGTACGATGAGCAGTTCTTC.

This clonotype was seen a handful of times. CDR3 sequence reads: CASLPASYEQYV. The DNA for the CDR3 is TGTGCCAGCTTACCTGCCTCCTACGAGCAGTACGTC. The gene calls are TRBV19 and TRBJ2-7; D is undetermined. Looked up from germline, CDR1 is LNHDA and CDR2 is SQIVND (reference sequence). V dropped 9 bases and J dropped 0 bases, with 9 bases sitting between them. There are 12 residues in the CDR3.

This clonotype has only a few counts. The CDR3 bases are TGTGCCAGCAGTTACTCGACCTGGATAGAAGTAAATGAGCAGTTCTTC. Translation: CASSYSTWIEVNEQFF. The rearrangement joins TRBV6-5 to TRBJ2-5; no clear D gene. The closer fit of TRBJ2-1 to the DNA end suggests the J call may be wrong. Germline CDR1 is MNHEY and CDR2 is SVGAGI. The CDR3 spans 16 residues.

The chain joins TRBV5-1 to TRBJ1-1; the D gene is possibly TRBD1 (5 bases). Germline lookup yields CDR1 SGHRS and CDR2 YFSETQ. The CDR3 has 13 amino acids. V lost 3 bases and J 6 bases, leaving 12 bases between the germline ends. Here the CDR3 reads CASSWGGGPEAFF. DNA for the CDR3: TGCGCCAGCAGCTGGGGGGGAGGTCCTGAAGCTTTCTTT.

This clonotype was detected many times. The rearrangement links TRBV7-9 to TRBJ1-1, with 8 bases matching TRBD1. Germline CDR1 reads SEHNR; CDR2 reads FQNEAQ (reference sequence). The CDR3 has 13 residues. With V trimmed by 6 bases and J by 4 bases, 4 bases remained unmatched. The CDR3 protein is CASRDRGGTEAFF. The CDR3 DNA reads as TGTGCCAGCAGAGACAGGGGTGGCACTGAAGCTTTCTTT.

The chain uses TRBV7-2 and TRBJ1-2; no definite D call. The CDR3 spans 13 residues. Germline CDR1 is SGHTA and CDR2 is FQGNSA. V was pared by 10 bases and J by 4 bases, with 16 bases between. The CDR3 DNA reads TGTGCCACCGTCACGACCAACGGCTATGGCTACACCTTC. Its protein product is CATVTTNGYGYTF.

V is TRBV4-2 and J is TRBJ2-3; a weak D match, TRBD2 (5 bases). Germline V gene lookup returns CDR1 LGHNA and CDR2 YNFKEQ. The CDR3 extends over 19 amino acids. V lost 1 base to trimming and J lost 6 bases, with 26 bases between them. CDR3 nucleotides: TGTGCCAGCAGCCAAGGAGGAGGCGGAGCGGTCCAATGGTGGGATACGCAGTATTTT. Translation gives CASSQGGGGAVQWWDTQYF.

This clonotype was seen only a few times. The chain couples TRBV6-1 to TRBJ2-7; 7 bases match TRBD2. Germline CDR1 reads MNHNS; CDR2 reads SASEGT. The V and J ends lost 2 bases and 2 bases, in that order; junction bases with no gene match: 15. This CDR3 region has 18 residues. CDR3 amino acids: CASSEPENSGIRAYEQYF. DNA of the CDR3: TGTGCCAGCAGTGAACCGGAAAACAGCGGGATACGCGCCTACGAGCAGTACTTC.

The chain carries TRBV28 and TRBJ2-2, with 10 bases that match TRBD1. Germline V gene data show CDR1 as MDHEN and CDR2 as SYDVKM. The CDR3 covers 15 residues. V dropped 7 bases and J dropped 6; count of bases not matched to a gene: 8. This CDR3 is CASKLSGTGAGELFF. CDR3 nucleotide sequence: TGTGCCAGCAAGCTCTCCGGGACAGGGGCCGGGGAGCTGTTTTTT.

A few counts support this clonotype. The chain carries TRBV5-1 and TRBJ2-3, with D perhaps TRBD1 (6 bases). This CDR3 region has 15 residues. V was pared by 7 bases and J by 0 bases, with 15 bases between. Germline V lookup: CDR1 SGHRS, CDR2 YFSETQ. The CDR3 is CASRSGTTSTDTQYF. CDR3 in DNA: TGCGCCAGCCGATCCGGGACAACTAGCACAGATACGCAGTATTTT.

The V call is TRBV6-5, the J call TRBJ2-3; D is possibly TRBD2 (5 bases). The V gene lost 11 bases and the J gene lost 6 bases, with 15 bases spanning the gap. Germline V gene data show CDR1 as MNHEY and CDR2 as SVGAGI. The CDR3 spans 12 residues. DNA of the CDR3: TGTGCCGCGAGGGTTTTTTTGGATACGCAGTATTTT. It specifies CAARVFLDTQYF.

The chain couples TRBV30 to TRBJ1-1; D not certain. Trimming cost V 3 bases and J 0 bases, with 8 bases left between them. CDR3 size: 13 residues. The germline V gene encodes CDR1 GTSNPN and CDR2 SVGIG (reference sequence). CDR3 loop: CAWSRGMNTEAFF. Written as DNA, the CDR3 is TGTGCCTGGAGCCGCGGCATGAACACTGAAGCTTTCTTT.

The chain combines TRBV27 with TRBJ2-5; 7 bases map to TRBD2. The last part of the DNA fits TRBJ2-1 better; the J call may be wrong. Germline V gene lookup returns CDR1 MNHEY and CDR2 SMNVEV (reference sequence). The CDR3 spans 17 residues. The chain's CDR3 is CASSFRSGGSTYNEQFF. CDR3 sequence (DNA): TGTGCCAGCAGTTTCCGCTCCGGGGGGAGTACCTACAATGAGCAGTTCTTC.

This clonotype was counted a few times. CDR3: CATSDLRGQGANEQFF. The CDR3 DNA reads as TGTGCCACCAGTGATTTGCGGGGACAGGGGGCGAATGAGCAGTTCTTC. The rearrangement links TRBV24-1 to TRBJ2-1; the match to TRBD1 covers 12 bases. Germline lookup yields CDR1 KGHDR and CDR2 SFDVKD. After removal of 0 bases from V and 7 bases from J, the junction contained 3 bases not matched to a gene. This CDR3 comprises 16 residues.

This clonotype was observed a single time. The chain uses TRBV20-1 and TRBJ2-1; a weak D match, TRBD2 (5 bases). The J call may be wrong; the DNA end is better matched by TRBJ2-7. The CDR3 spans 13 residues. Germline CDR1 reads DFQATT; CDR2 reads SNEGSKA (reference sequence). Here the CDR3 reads CSASREFTYEQYF. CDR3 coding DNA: TGCAGTGCTAGCCGGGAATTCACCTACGAGCAGTACTTC.

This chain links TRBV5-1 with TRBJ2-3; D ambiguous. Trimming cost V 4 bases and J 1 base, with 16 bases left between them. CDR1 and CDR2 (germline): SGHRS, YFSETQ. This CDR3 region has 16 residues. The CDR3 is CASSLASAVRTDTQYF. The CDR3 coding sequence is TGCGCCAGCAGCCTGGCGTCGGCGGTCCGCACAGATACGCAGTATTTT. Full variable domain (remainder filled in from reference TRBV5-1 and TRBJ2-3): KAGVTQTPRYLIKTRGQQVTLSCSPISGHRSVSWYQQTPGQGLQFLFEYFSETQRNKGNFPGRFSGRQFSNSRSEMNVSTLELGDSALYLCASSLASAVRTDTQYFGPGTRLTVL.